The source of this TCR beta chain is a study of T and B cells in COVID-19 patients. As for the study in general: Recovered patients mostly had mild to moderate COVID-19 managed as outpatients. Active-infection patients were older, median 67 years, than recovered patients, median around 30 years.

Each TRB amplification used 250-500 ng of genomic DNA from blood. BIOMED2 TRB-A/B primer pools were used in multiplex TRB PCR. TCRdb reanalysed the multiplex PCR reads using MiXCR and keeps one entry per CDR3 protein. Found here are 4,500 to 6,500 distinct CDR3 sequences, 26% of them singletons; the top ten hold just under 20%. V lost 7 bases, J lost 7 bases, and 14 bases stayed unmatched. Germline V gene data show CDR1 as WNHNN and CDR2 as SYGVQD (reference sequence). This CDR3 region has 16 residues. This clonotype was obtained from a human donor with active COVID-19. This chain links TRBV10-1 with TRBJ1-5, with 9 bases lining up with TRBD1. Sequencing used blood. CDR3 sequence reads: CASTVGDRVVGQPQHF. The DNA for the CDR3 is TGCGCCAGCACCGTAGGGGACAGGGTGGTAGGGCAGCCCCAGCATTTT.